This T cell receptor (beta chain) was profiled in a study of T cells in narcolepsy. Study-wide points: Blood of same and different patients, but not healthy controls, reportedly held recurring autoreactive clonotypes. No autoreactive T cell clone sequences appeared in some memory CD4+ repertoires.

TCRdb's table, derived via immunoSEQ multiplex PCR, lists solely in-frame clones and lacks some. The data contain about 32,000 clones, roughly 79% of them singletons. In the case of this clone: The antigen remains unidentified.

The clonotype comes from a human donor in good health. Material: memory (CD45RA-) CD4+ T cells from blood.

The CDR3 DNA reads as TGTGCCAGTAGTATAGGGGTTCGGTTGAACACTGAAGCTTTCTTT. This gives the protein CASSIGVRLNTEAFF. The chain uses TRBV19 and TRBJ1-1, with D unresolved. CDR1 and CDR2 from the germline V gene are LNHDA and SQIVND (reference sequence). V shed 1 base and J shed 0 bases, with 9 bases lying between them. The CDR3 has 15 amino acids. Full variable domain (remainder filled in from reference TRBV19 and TRBJ1-1): DGGITQSPKYLFRKEGQNVTLSCEQNLNHDAMYWYRQDPGQGLRLIYYSQIVNDFQKGDIAEGYSVSREKKESFPLTVTSAQKNPTAFYLCASSIGVRLNTEAFFGQGTRLTVV.